The T cell receptor beta chain described here comes from a study of T-cell reconstitution after alpha-beta-depleted transplantation in children. General observations from the study: Some patients' high day-60 TCRbeta diversity was attributed to recipient cells surviving conditioning. Once a year had passed after transplant, T-cell counts and diversity came mostly from newly produced T cells.

For TCRbeta, the library was prepared with unique molecular identifiers. In TCRdb, the PCR reads were re-called with MiXCR into one record per CDR3 protein. This sample carries some 830,000 distinct CDR3 sequences, about 16% of them seen once, and the ten largest clones take roughly 5%. V gave up 3 bases and J gave up 8 bases, with 11 bases separating them. The CDR3 covers 13 residues. Germline lookup yields CDR1 SGHTA and CDR2 FQGTGA. To note about this clonotype: Antigen: not known.

Sequenced here: PBMCs, mostly from graft donor cells, sampled 360 days after TCRalphabeta/CD19-depleted stem cell transplant. The sequence was obtained from a male patient aged 10 to 17 who had a stem cell transplant for acute lymphoblastic leukemia, so the T cells may come from the graft donor. The chain joins TRBV7-3 to TRBJ2-1; tentative D call: TRBD2 (6 bases). The CDR3 is CASSLEGFYEQFF. DNA for the CDR3: TGTGCCAGCAGCTTGGAGGGTTTCTATGAGCAGTTCTTC.